A single sample is the source of the 28 T cell receptor beta chains below, sequenced in a study of cytomegalovirus exposure and HLA in healthy donors. Researchers ran the PCR with 60 Vbeta and 13 Jbeta primers. Data came from immunoSEQ multiplex PCR; TCRdb stores just in-frame clones and leaves some out. This table has 100,000 to 150,000 clones, 70% to 80% appearing once. Input material: PBMCs. These receptors all stem from a woman between 55 and 75 years old in good health and CMV-seronegative.

V is TRBV20-1 and J is TRBJ2-7; 12 positions agree with TRBD2. V trimming: 8 bases; J trimming: 9 bases; junction bases outside the gene matches: 5. The CDR3 totals 11 residues. CDR1 DFQATT and CDR2 SNEGSKA come from the germline V gene (reference sequence). CDR3 nucleotides: TGCAGTATGACTAGCGGGGGAGCGCAGTACTTC. Protein sequence: CSMTSGGAQYF.

This clone appeared once. The V call is TRBV4-1, the J call TRBJ2-1, with 8 nucleotides matching TRBD2. Per germline, CDR1 MGHRA and CDR2 YSYEKL. The length of the CDR3 is 19 residues. J was trimmed by 8 bases and V by 1 base; bases with no gene match: 19. In DNA, the CDR3 is TGCGCCAGCAGCCAAGTCCCCTCAGCCCCCGGGGTAGCGGGATATGAGCAGTTCTTC. This gives the protein CASSQVPSAPGVAGYEQFF.

The J gene is TRBJ1-1, the V gene TRBV18; D gene unclear. Germline values: CDR1 KGHSH, CDR2 LQKENI. The CDR3 covers 13 residues. V lost 6 bases, J lost 0 bases, and 8 bases lay in between. This CDR3 is CASSAAVNTEAFF. Here the CDR3 DNA reads TGTGCCAGCTCTGCGGCCGTGAACACTGAAGCTTTCTTT.

This chain joins TRBV6-6 and TRBJ2-1; TRBD2 matches at 7 bases. The germline V gene has CDR1 MNHNY and CDR2 SVGAGI (reference sequence). V lost 5 bases, J lost 2 bases, and 9 bases stayed unmatched. The CDR3 is 16 amino acids. The CDR3 DNA follows: TGTGCCAGCAGTCCCTCGAGTAGCGGGCCCTACAATGAGCAGTTCTTC. Its translation: CASSPSSSGPYNEQFF.

The chain combines TRBV4-1 with TRBJ1-5; 9 nucleotides match TRBD1. CDR3 length: 15 amino acids. CDR1 is MGHRA and CDR2 is YSYEKL in the germline V gene. Trimming removed 4 bases from V and 4 bases from J; junction bases left unmatched: 5. CDR3 sequence reads: CASSREGQGNQPQHF. The CDR3 nucleotides read TGCGCCAGCAGCCGAGAAGGACAGGGGAATCAGCCCCAGCATTTT.

This clone appeared a few times. The CDR3 bases are TGTGCCAGCAGCTTGTGGGGCAGCGCTTGCACCTTC. This translates into CASSLWGSACTF. This chain connects TRBV5-6 to TRBJ1-2; D is possibly TRBD1 (5 bases). The V end was cut by 1 base, the J end by 13 bases, with 14 bases between. There are 12 residues in the CDR3. Germline lookup yields CDR1 SGHDT and CDR2 YYEEEE.

The chain recombines TRBV6-1 with TRBJ1-2, with D maybe TRBD1 (5 bases). The V gene lost 6 bases and the J gene lost 3 bases, with 17 bases spanning the gap. The germline gives CDR1 MNHNS, CDR2 SASEGT. The CDR3 consists of 15 residues. The CDR3 protein is CASRGGGGADYGYTF. For the CDR3, the DNA is TGTGCCAGCAGGGGCGGGGGAGGGGCTGACTATGGCTACACCTTC.

The chain joins TRBV9 to TRBJ2-1, with 11 nucleotides matching TRBD1. V dropped 0 bases and J dropped 6; count of bases not matched to a gene: 2. The CDR3 spans 15 residues. Per the germline V gene, CDR1 is SGDLS and CDR2 is YYNGEE. The CDR3 sequence is CASSVGTGGGNEQFF. CDR3 nucleotides: TGTGCCAGCAGCGTAGGGACAGGGGGCGGCAATGAGCAGTTCTTC.

The J gene is TRBJ1-6, the V gene TRBV28; tentatively, D is TRBD1 (5 bases). The V end was cut by 6 bases, the J end by 5 bases, with 20 bases between. The CDR3 is 17 amino acids. CDR1 and CDR2 from the germline V gene are MDHEN and SYDVKM. The CDR3 protein is CASSSFSIRADNSPLHF. DNA of the CDR3: TGTGCCAGCAGCAGTTTCTCCATCAGGGCCGATAATTCACCCCTCCACTTT.

The chain is built from TRBV13 and TRBJ2-5; TRBD2 aligns across 7 bases. This CDR3 comprises 16 residues. Germline trimming cut 5 bases from V and 5 bases from J; bases unmatched to any gene: 14. Germline V CDR1 and CDR2: PRHDT, FYEKMQ (reference sequence). CDR3 in amino acids: CASSPLWAGAWETQYF. The CDR3 DNA reads as TGTGCCAGCAGCCCCCTGTGGGCGGGAGCCTGGGAGACCCAGTACTTC.

The V gene is TRBV2, the J gene TRBJ2-3, with D possibly TRBD1 on 5 matching bases. With 6 bases removed from V and 2 bases from J, the gap between germline ends came to 12 bases. This CDR3 region has 14 residues. Germline assignment: CDR1 SNHLY and CDR2 FYNNEI. The CDR3 DNA is TGTGCCAGCAGCCACAGGCGCCCCACAGATACGCAGTATTTT. This gives the protein CASSHRRPTDTQYF.

The J gene is TRBJ2-3, the V gene TRBV6-1; D is unresolved. V was pared by 3 bases and J by 0 bases, with 7 bases between. Germline CDR1 is MNHNS and CDR2 is SASEGT. The CDR3 runs 14 residues. The CDR3 reads CASSDHRSTDTQYF. The CDR3 coding sequence is TGTGCCAGCAGTGATCACCGGAGCACAGATACGCAGTATTTT.

This chain connects TRBV7-2 to TRBJ2-5, with 9 positions matching TRBD2. J gave up 4 bases and V 0 bases, and 6 bases lay outside the gene matches. Germline values: CDR1 SGHTA, CDR2 FQGNSA. The CDR3 is 16 residues long. The CDR3 loop is CASSLAGTSRAETQYF. The DNA for the CDR3 is TGTGCCAGCAGCTTAGCAGGGACTAGCCGGGCAGAGACCCAGTACTTC.

The CDR3 loop is CASSLIAGGQSTDTQYF. CDR3 nucleotide sequence: TGCGCCAGCAGCTTGATAGCGGGGGGGCAGAGCACAGATACGCAGTATTTT. This chain joins TRBV5-1 and TRBJ2-3; 11 positions agree with TRBD2. This CDR3 comprises 17 residues. The V gene's germline CDR1 is SGHRS and CDR2 YFSETQ. Trimming removed 1 base from V and 0 bases from J; junction bases left unmatched: 4.

This clone was seen only a few times. Other DNA sequences within the sample encode an identical CDR3. This chain connects TRBV9 to TRBJ2-7, with no clear D. Between the trimmed V and J ends, which lost 0 bases and 0 bases, there was a span of 10 bases. CDR1 is SGDLS and CDR2 is YYNGEE in the germline V gene. This CDR3 comprises 15 residues. The CDR3 nucleotides are TGTGCCAGCAGCGTAGGTCCGGGTTTCTCCTACGAGCAGTACTTC. Its protein product is CASSVGPGFSYEQYF.

This chain joins TRBV7-8 and TRBJ1-1; no reliable D call. V shed 5 bases and J shed 0 bases, with 7 bases lying between them. Germline lookup yields CDR1 SGHVS and CDR2 FQNEAQ. The CDR3 extends over 13 amino acids. The CDR3 DNA reads as TGTGCCAGCAGCACCGCAGTGAACACTGAAGCTTTCTTT. Its protein product is CASSTAVNTEAFF.

This chain links TRBV11-2 with TRBJ2-5, with D possibly matching TRBD1 (7 bases). This CDR3 is 11 amino acids long. V dropped 5 bases and J dropped 7 bases, with 8 bases sitting between them. Germline CDR1 SGHAT, CDR2 FQNNGV. CDR3 bases: TGTGCCAGCAGCCAGGGGGGGACCCAGTACTTC. Its protein product is CASSQGGTQYF.

The V call is TRBV7-6, the J call TRBJ2-2, with TRBD1 as a possible D gene (6 bases). Germline V gene lookup returns CDR1 SGHVS and CDR2 FNYEAQ. The CDR3 is 16 amino acids. V shed 1 base and J shed 7 bases, with 16 bases lying between them. Here the CDR3 reads CASSLVSRTVGGELFF. In DNA, the CDR3 is TGTGCCAGCAGCTTAGTTTCCAGGACAGTCGGCGGGGAGCTGTTTTTT.

This clone has just a few counts. The chain uses TRBV9 and TRBJ2-1; a possible D gene is TRBD2 (5 bases). CDR1 and CDR2 (germline): SGDLS, YYNGEE. The CDR3 consists of 18 residues. V dropped 3 bases and J dropped 4 bases, with 23 bases sitting between them. The CDR3 DNA follows: TGTGCCAGCAGCGCAGGTAACTTAGGGAGCAAAGATTACAATGAGCAGTTCTTC. It is translated as CASSAGNLGSKDYNEQFF.

Note on this clone: The junction departs from the called germline gene at one end, perhaps through a read error. The chain recombines TRBV12-5 with TRBJ2-3; D is undetermined. The germline gives CDR1 LGHNT, CDR2 FRNRAP. This CDR3 is 11 amino acids long. The CDR3 DNA reads TGTGCTAGTGGCCTAGTAGATGCGCAGTATTTT. This gives the protein CASGLVDAQYF.

The rearrangement links TRBV7-8 to TRBJ1-2; TRBD1 is a possible D gene (5 bases). V lost 6 bases to trimming and J lost 4 bases, with 12 bases between them. CDR1 is SGHVS, CDR2 FQNEAQ, per germline. The length of the CDR3 is 13 residues. CDR3 sequence (DNA): TGTGCCAGCAGACCCGACAGTCGCTATGGCTACACCTTC. Encoded protein: CASRPDSRYGYTF.

Points on this clone: The same CDR3 can be traced to other DNA sequences in this sample. This rearrangement joins TRBV2 to TRBJ1-5; 9 bases map to TRBD1. The germline CDR1 and CDR2 sequences are SNHLY and FYNNEI. V trimming: 2 bases; J trimming: 7 bases; junction bases outside the gene matches: 9. The CDR3 consists of 16 residues. The CDR3 DNA follows: TGTGCCAGCAGTGAACCTGGGGACAGGGTTGGACAGCCCCAGCATTTT. Its protein is CASSEPGDRVGQPQHF.

V and J are TRBV6-6 and TRBJ2-7, with TRBD1 matching 9 bases. From germline, CDR1 is MNHNY and CDR2 SVGAGI (reference sequence). Trimming took 4 bases from V and 5 from J; bases not matched to a gene: 12. The CDR3 length is 16 residues. CDR3 loop: CASSLGRWDRADEQYF. The CDR3 DNA reads TGTGCCAGCAGTTTGGGCAGATGGGACAGGGCCGACGAGCAGTACTTC.

This chain joins TRBV7-9 and TRBJ2-5; TRBD1 might be the D (5 bases). Germline values: CDR1 SEHNR, CDR2 FQNEAQ (reference sequence). The CDR3 is made up of 13 amino acids. Trimming removed 4 bases at V and 1 base at J, with 7 bases between. DNA for the CDR3: TGTGCCAGCAGCTCTCAGGGCCAAGAGACCCAGTACTTC. Translation gives CASSSQGQETQYF.

The chain uses TRBV10-3 and TRBJ2-5; a possible D gene is TRBD2 (5 bases). Germline V gives CDR1 ENHRY, CDR2 SYGVKD. The CDR3 length is 12 residues. With 4 bases removed from V and 7 bases from J, the gap between germline ends came to 10 bases. This CDR3 reads CAISAGMGTQYF. For the CDR3, the DNA is TGTGCCATCAGTGCGGGGATGGGGACCCAGTACTTC.

The CDR3 DNA is TGTGCCAGCAGTTACGAGTACGGTGAAAAACTGTTTTTT. Its protein product is CASSYEYGEKLFF. The chain uses TRBV28 and TRBJ1-4; no reliable D call. The germline gives CDR1 MDHEN, CDR2 SYDVKM. The CDR3 covers 13 residues. Trimming took 4 bases from V and 7 from J, leaving 10 bases between them.

This chain links TRBV29-1 with TRBJ2-5; D is unresolved. The CDR3 contains 14 residues. Germline V gene lookup returns CDR1 SQVTM and CDR2 ANQGSEA. The V end lost 1 base, the J end lost 3 bases, and 12 bases lay between the germline ends. The CDR3 DNA follows: TGCAGCGTTGAAGGTGGAACGACAAAAGAGACCCAGTACTTC. Its protein product is CSVEGGTTKETQYF.

The gene calls are TRBV5-1 and TRBJ2-5; possible D gene TRBD1, 5 bases. The CDR3 length is 14 residues. Germline V gene lookup returns CDR1 SGHRS and CDR2 YFSETQ. V gave up 0 bases and J gave up 2 bases, with 8 bases separating them. The CDR3 protein is CASSLGQFQETQYF. The CDR3 coding sequence is TGCGCCAGCAGCTTGGGACAGTTTCAAGAGACCCAGTACTTC.